Below are 24 T cell receptor beta chains sequenced from a single sample in a study of blood T cell repertoires in COVID-19. Libraries were prepared by immunoSEQ multiplex PCR; TCRdb keeps only in-frame clonotypes and omits some of them. The sample lists roughly 120,000 clones; 87% were seen once. Sequencing was carried out using peripheral blood. The receptors come from a human donor in a cohort sampled during active COVID-19.

J is TRBJ2-1 and V is TRBV5-1, with D perhaps TRBD2 (5 bases). V lost 0 bases and J 3 bases, leaving 13 bases between the germline ends. Per the germline V gene, CDR1 is SGHRS and CDR2 is YFSETQ. CDR3 length: 16 amino acids. This CDR3 is CASSLVWSSGYNEQFF. The CDR3 coding sequence is TGCGCCAGCAGCTTGGTCTGGAGCAGCGGCTACAATGAGCAGTTCTTC.

This chain connects TRBV6-5 to TRBJ2-3; D is perhaps TRBD1 (6 bases). Germline-derived CDR1 and CDR2 are MNHEY and SVGAGI. Between the trimmed V and J ends, which lost 11 bases and 2 bases, there was a span of 20 bases. The CDR3 consists of 15 residues. CDR3 nucleotide sequence: TGTGCCGTATCGGACCTACAGGGCATCACAGATACGCAGTATTTT. Amino acid sequence: CAVSDLQGITDTQYF.

The chain recombines TRBV28 with TRBJ1-5, with 11 positions matching TRBD1. V shed 5 bases and J 16 bases; nucleotides not matched to a gene: 7. Germline V gene data show CDR1 as MDHEN and CDR2 as SYDVKM. There are 12 residues in the CDR3. The CDR3 sequence is CASSLGQGAAHF. In nucleotides, the CDR3 is TGTGCCAGCAGTCTCGGACAGGGGGCGGCCCATTTT.

This clone showed up just once. This chain uses TRBV5-6 with TRBJ2-7; 10 bases line up with TRBD1. The length of the CDR3 is 14 residues. The germline V gene has CDR1 SGHDT and CDR2 YYEEEE. V lost 5 bases and J lost 2; bases outside the gene matches: 4. The CDR3, as DNA: TGTGCCAGCAGTAAGGGACAGGGGACCTACGAGCAGTACTTC. This translates into CASSKGQGTYEQYF. Full variable domain (remainder filled in from reference TRBV5-6 and TRBJ2-7): DAGVTQSPTHLIKTRGQQVTLRCSPKSGHDTVSWYQQALGQGPQFIFQYYEEEERQRGNFPDRFSGHQFPNYSSELNVNALLLGDSALYLCASSKGQGTYEQYFGPGTRLTVT.

The V gene is TRBV6-5, the J gene TRBJ1-2; TRBD1 is a possible D gene (5 bases). V lost 6 bases to trimming and J lost 1 base, with 15 bases between them. From germline, CDR1 is MNHEY and CDR2 SVGAGI. There are 15 residues in the CDR3. In DNA, the CDR3 is TGTGCCAGCAGCCGATTCAGGGAAAGTAACTATGGCTACACCTTC. It encodes CASSRFRESNYGYTF.

This chain uses TRBV28 with TRBJ1-4; no clear D gene. The germline CDR1 and CDR2 sequences are MDHEN and SYDVKM. V gave up 6 bases and J gave up 0 bases, with 8 bases separating them. CDR3 size: 14 residues. The CDR3 sequence is CASSPGATNEKLFF. The CDR3 DNA follows: TGTGCCAGCAGCCCCGGGGCAACTAATGAAAAACTGTTTTTT.

V and J are TRBV21-1 and TRBJ1-2; TRBD1 is taken as the D call from the table, unchecked against the DNA. TRBV21-1 is a documented pseudogene. The CDR3 runs to 15 residues. CDR3 in amino acids: CASSHKDSSGFGYTF. The CDR3 DNA sequence: TGTGCCAGCAGCCATAAAGATTCCTCAGGGTTCGGCTACACCTTC.

The V and J genes are TRBV28 and TRBJ1-5; a possible D gene is TRBD1 (5 bases). Looked up from germline, CDR1 is MDHEN and CDR2 is SYDVKM. CDR3 length: 14 residues. The germline V and J ends were trimmed by 4 bases and 7 bases, with 14 bases remaining between them. CDR3 DNA: TGTGCCAGCAGTTCAGGGTCGGGTTGGCAGCCCCAGCATTTT. This sequence encodes CASSSGSGWQPQHF.

The rearrangement links TRBV5-1 to TRBJ1-1; D gene ambiguous. V was shortened by 0 bases and J by 7 bases, with 10 bases between the two germline ends. The CDR3 extends over 13 amino acids. Germline V gives CDR1 SGHRS, CDR2 YFSETQ. This CDR3 is CASSLGTGLEAFF. CDR3 DNA: TGCGCCAGCAGCTTGGGAACTGGACTTGAAGCTTTCTTT.

The chain links TRBV29-1 to TRBJ2-5; TRBD2 might be the D (5 bases). CDR3 size: 12 residues. Trimming removed 5 bases from V and 5 bases from J, with 12 bases in between. Germline V lookup: CDR1 SQVTM, CDR2 ANQGSEA. The CDR3 region is CSVRTGSETQYF. The CDR3, as DNA: TGCAGCGTTCGGACTGGGTCGGAGACCCAGTACTTC.

This chain links TRBV18 with TRBJ1-5; D gene uncertain. Between the trimmed V and J ends, which lost 1 base and 0 bases, there was a span of 19 bases. The germline gives CDR1 KGHSH, CDR2 LQKENI. The CDR3 consists of 19 residues. The CDR3 region has the DNA TGTGCCAGCTCACCACGGGAAGTCGGGCAGGACTTTAGCAATCAGCCCCAGCATTTT. Its protein product is CASSPREVGQDFSNQPQHF.

This clone was recorded once. The V call is TRBV18, the J call TRBJ2-1; 8 bases are shared with TRBD1. Germline CDR1 reads KGHSH; CDR2 reads LQKENI. The CDR3 is made up of 14 amino acids. J gave up 0 bases and V 8 bases, and 3 bases lay outside the gene matches. The CDR3 nucleotides are TGTGCCAGCAGAACAGGGGGCTCCTACAATGAGCAGTTCTTC. Protein product: CASRTGGSYNEQFF.

The CDR3, as DNA: TGTGCCAGCAGCGGGGGGACTAGCGGCCTTGCGAACACCGGGGAGCTGTTTTTT. This codes for CASSGGTSGLANTGELFF. This chain joins TRBV7-3 and TRBJ2-2, with TRBD2 matching over 11 bases. V lost 5 bases to trimming and J lost 0 bases; unmatched junction nucleotides: 8. The germline V gene has CDR1 SGHTA and CDR2 FQGTGA. The CDR3 contains 18 residues.

The CDR3 reads CASSSTVAGADTQYF. In nucleotides, the CDR3 is TGTGCCAGCAGCTCTACTGTAGCGGGGGCAGATACGCAGTATTTT. The chain links TRBV11-3 to TRBJ2-3; 9 nucleotides agree with TRBD2. The CDR3 is made up of 15 amino acids. Germline-derived CDR1 and CDR2 are SGHNT and YENEEA. Unmatched junction bases numbered 6, after V lost 4 bases and J lost 4 bases. The entire variable domain, with the rest obtained from reference TRBV11-3 and TRBJ2-3, is as follows: EAGVVQSPRYKIIEKKQPVAFWCNPISGHNTLYWYLQNLGQGPELLIRYENEEAVDDSQLPKDRFSAERLKGVDSTLKIQPAELGDSAVYLCASSSTVAGADTQYFGPGTRLTVL.

The V gene is TRBV19, the J gene TRBJ2-2; TRBD2 aligns across 9 bases. The V and J ends lost 4 bases and 3 bases, in that order; junction bases with no gene match: 9. The CDR3 totals 17 residues. Germline lookup yields CDR1 LNHDA and CDR2 SQIVND (reference sequence). The CDR3: CASSTVSGGPDTGELFF. The CDR3 DNA sequence: TGTGCCAGTAGTACAGTTAGCGGGGGCCCCGACACCGGGGAGCTGTTTTTT.

The CDR3 loop reads CASSWVAGGNTGELFF. The DNA for the CDR3 is TGTGCCAGCAGCTGGGTAGCGGGGGGGAACACCGGGGAGCTGTTTTTT. The V call is TRBV11-2, the J call TRBJ2-2; 10 bases fit TRBD2. Germline CDR1 reads SGHAT; CDR2 reads FQNNGV. Trimming took 4 bases from V and 1 from J; bases not matched to a gene: 3. This CDR3 comprises 16 residues.

The V call is TRBV3-1 (or the pseudogene TRBV3-2), the J call TRBJ2-7; D is uncertain. Germline V gives CDR1 LGHDT, CDR2 YNNKEL (reference sequence). The CDR3 has 15 residues. Trimming stripped 4 bases from V and 2 bases from J, with 15 bases between. The CDR3, as DNA: TGTGCCAGCAGCCTTACCGCCGCGGCGGCCTACGAGCAGTACTTC. This gives the protein CASSLTAAAAYEQYF.

The chain has TRBV6-2 or TRBV6-3 and TRBJ2-3; D unclear. Trimming took off 4 bases at V and 2 bases at J, with 10 bases between the two ends. This CDR3 region has 14 residues. Germline V gene data show CDR1 as MNHEY and CDR2 as SVGEGT. The CDR3 region has the DNA TGTGCCAGCAGTTTATCACGACACACAGATACGCAGTATTTT. Its protein product is CASSLSRHTDTQYF.

This clone was found once. The rearrangement uses TRBV12-3 or TRBV12-4 and TRBJ1-6; D not resolved. The CDR3 runs 12 residues. Trimming took off 6 bases at V and 14 bases at J, with 14 bases between the two ends. CDR3 loop: CASSPAGRALHF. In nucleotides, the CDR3 is TGTGCCAGCAGCCCCGCCGGGAGGGCCCTCCACTTT.

The genes are TRBV6-5 and TRBJ1-6, with D perhaps TRBD1 (6 bases). V shed 6 bases and J shed 8 bases, with 17 bases lying between them. The germline CDR1 and CDR2 sequences are MNHEY and SVGAGI. The CDR3 is 15 residues long. CDR3 in amino acids: CASSRRGGFDSPLHF. DNA for the CDR3: TGTGCCAGCAGCCGGAGGGGGGGCTTCGATTCACCCCTCCACTTT.

This rearrangement joins TRBV19 to TRBJ1-5; D perhaps matches TRBD1 (6 bases). This CDR3 region has 16 residues. The V end was cut by 5 bases, the J end by 7 bases, with 21 bases between. Germline assignment: CDR1 LNHDA and CDR2 SQIVND (reference sequence). The CDR3 bases are TGTGCCAGTAGTTCCAGCCCCAGACAGGACCGACAGCCCCAGCATTTT. It yields the protein CASSSSPRQDRQPQHF.

This chain links TRBV10-1 with TRBJ2-2; 11 bases are a match to TRBD2. The CDR3 totals 17 residues. The V segment lost 4 bases and the J segment 5 bases; nucleotides outside the gene matches: 9. Germline V gives CDR1 WNHNN, CDR2 SYGVQD (reference sequence). In DNA, the CDR3 is TGCGCCAGCAGTGCCGCCTCTAGCGGGAGGTTGACCGGGGAGCTGTTTTTT. Translated, it gives CASSAASSGRLTGELFF.

The rearrangement joins TRBV5-1 to TRBJ2-7; 8 bases align to TRBD2. The CDR3 is made up of 14 amino acids. Germline CDR1 SGHRS, CDR2 YFSETQ. V lost 4 bases and J lost 0; bases outside the gene matches: 3. The DNA for the CDR3 is TGCGCCAGCAGCGCGGGGGGAACCTCCTACGAGCAGTACTTC. It is translated as CASSAGGTSYEQYF.

This clone was counted a single time. CDR3 DNA sequence: TGTGCCAGCAGTTACCCGCCGTCAGCTAGCGGAATCCGATACAATGAGCAGTTCTTC. Amino acids: CASSYPPSASGIRYNEQFF. This rearrangement joins TRBV6-2 or TRBV6-3 to TRBJ2-1; TRBD2 matches at 7 bases. Trimming removed 2 bases from V and 4 bases from J; junction bases left unmatched: 17. Germline V gene sequence: CDR1 MNHEY, CDR2 SVGEGT. The CDR3 runs to 19 residues.